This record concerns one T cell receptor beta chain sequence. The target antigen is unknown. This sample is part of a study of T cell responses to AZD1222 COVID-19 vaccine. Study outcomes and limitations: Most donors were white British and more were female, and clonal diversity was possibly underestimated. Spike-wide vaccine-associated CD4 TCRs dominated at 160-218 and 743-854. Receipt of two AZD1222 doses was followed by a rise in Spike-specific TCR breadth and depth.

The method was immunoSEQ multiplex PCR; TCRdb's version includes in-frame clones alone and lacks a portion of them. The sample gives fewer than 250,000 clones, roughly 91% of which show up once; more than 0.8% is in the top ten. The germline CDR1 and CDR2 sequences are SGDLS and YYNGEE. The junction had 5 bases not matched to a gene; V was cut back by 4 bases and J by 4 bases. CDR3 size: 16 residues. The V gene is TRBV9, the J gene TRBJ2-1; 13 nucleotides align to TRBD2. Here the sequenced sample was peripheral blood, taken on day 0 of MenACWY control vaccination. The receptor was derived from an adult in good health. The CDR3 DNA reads TGTGCCAGCAGCCTCTCGGGACTAGCGGGGTACAATGAGCAGTTCTTC. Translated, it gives CASSLSGLAGYNEQFF.